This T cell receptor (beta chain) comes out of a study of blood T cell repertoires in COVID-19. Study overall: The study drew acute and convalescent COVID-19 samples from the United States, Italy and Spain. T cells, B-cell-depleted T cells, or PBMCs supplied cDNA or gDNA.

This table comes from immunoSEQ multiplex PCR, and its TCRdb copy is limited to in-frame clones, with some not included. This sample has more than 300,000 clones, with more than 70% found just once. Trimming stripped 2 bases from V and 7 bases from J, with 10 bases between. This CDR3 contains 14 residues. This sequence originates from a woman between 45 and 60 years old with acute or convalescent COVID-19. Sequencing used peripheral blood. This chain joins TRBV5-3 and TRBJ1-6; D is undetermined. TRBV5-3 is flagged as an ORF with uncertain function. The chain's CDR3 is CARSFWCRNSPLHF. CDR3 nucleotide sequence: TGTGCCAGAAGCTTTTGGTGTCGGAATTCACCCCTCCACTTT.